These T cell receptor beta chains were read from a single sample in a study of response to subunit inactivated influenza vaccine. TCRdb re-derived calls from the RT-PCR reads in MiXCR, one entry per CDR3 protein. The repertoire holds hundreds of thousands of distinct CDR3 sequences, with 14% as singletons. The material sequenced was PBMCs from blood, taken roughly 2 weeks before vaccination. All receptors come from a man aged 45-65 years who received an inactivated influenza vaccine. Both conserved end residues are part of each CDR3. A D gene is named only where the DNA matches it firmly. Only some rows state a clone size, as once, few, many or a class for expanded clones.

clone size	J gene	V gene	D gene	CDR3 DNA	CDR3 protein
.	TRBJ2-3	TRBV5-1	.	TGCGCCAGCACCTTCCAAGGGGGGGGGCAAGATACGCAGTATTTT	CASTFQGGGQDTQYF
.	TRBJ2-7	TRBV6-1	.	TGTGCCAGCAGTGAAATTGGGACGAGGATGGGGCAGTACTTC	CASSEIGTRMGQYF
.	TRBJ1-1	TRBV27	.	TGTGCCAGCAGTTTCTTAGGGTGGACTGAAGCTTTCTTT	CASSFLGWTEAFF
few	TRBJ1-2	TRBV7-2	TRBD1	TGTGCCAGCAGCCCCGGGACAGGGAACGTCGTCACCTTC	CASSPGTGNVVTF
.	TRBJ2-7	TRBV6-1	.	TGTGCCAGCAGTGAAGCTTCGGGTTGGTACGAGCAGTACTTC	CASSEASGWYEQYF
many	TRBJ1-5	TRBV16	.	TGTGCCAGCAGCCGGGAATGGGGTGCGGGTCAGCCCCAGCATTTT	CASSREWGAGQPQHF
many	TRBJ2-5	TRBV11-2	TRBD2	TGTGCCAGCACCAGGGGCGGGGGGACCTGGGAGACCCAGTACTTC	CASTRGGGTWETQYF
.	TRBJ2-3	TRBV20-1	.	TGCAGTGCTAGAGATGGCTCGGGGGCAGATACGCAGTATTTT	CSARDGSGADTQYF
few	TRBJ2-3	TRBV4-3	TRBD2	TGCGCCAGCAGCCCGGGAAGGTCCTTCTCACTAGCGGGAGGGTATACGCAGTATTTT	CASSPGRSFSLAGGYTQYF
many	TRBJ2-7	TRBV5-1	TRBD1	TGCGCCAGCAGCTCGGGACAGGGGACCTACGAGCAGTACTTC	CASSSGQGTYEQYF
.	TRBJ2-1	TRBV6-2/TRBV6-3	TRBD2	TGTGCCAGCAGTTACTCGAGATCGGGACTAGCCTACAATGAGCAGTTCTTC	CASSYSRSGLAYNEQFF
once	TRBJ2-7	TRBV9	.	TGTGCCAGCAGCGTAGGGCAGGGGATACACGAGCAGTACTTC	CASSVGQGIHEQYF
few	TRBJ2-1	TRBV5-1	.	TGCGCCAGCAGCCCTACAACCGGAGGTCAGTTCTTC	CASSPTTGGQFF
.	TRBJ2-1	TRBV9	TRBD2	TGTGCCAGCAGCCCTCGGACTGGGACTAGCGGGGGAAATGAGCAGTTCTTC	CASSPRTGTSGGNEQFF
few	TRBJ2-3	TRBV5-1	TRBD2	TGCGCCAGCAGCCAGACTAGCGGGAGTTTACATACGCAGTATTTT	CASSQTSGSLHTQYF
few	TRBJ2-1	TRBV6-1	.	TGTGCCAGCAGCCTGGCGGCGGGGTACAATGAGCAGTTCTTC	CASSLAAGYNEQFF
few	TRBJ1-6	TRBV10-3	.	TGTGCCATCAGTGACGGGGGCCCAGATTCACCCCTCCACTTT	CAISDGGPDSPLHF
.	TRBJ2-7	TRBV6-2/TRBV6-3	.	TGTGCCAGCAGTTACTTCGAGACCTACGAGCAGTACTTC	CASSYFETYEQYF
few	TRBJ2-1	TRBV7-8	.	TGTGCCAGCAGCATCAGAGGGGGAGGGCCCCCAACTGAGCAGTTCTTC	CASSIRGGGPPTEQFF
few	TRBJ1-4	TRBV20-1	.	TGCAGTGCTAGCAGGGACGTGGCCAGAGCCGTTAGCGATGAAAAACTGTTTTTT	CSASRDVARAVSDEKLFF
few	TRBJ2-7	TRBV9	.	TGTGCCAGCAGCGTCGACCCAGGATACGAGCAGTACTTC	CASSVDPGYEQYF
.	TRBJ2-7	TRBV3-1	.	TGTGCCAGCAGGCTCTCGGGTAGTACGAACGAGCAGTACTTC	CASRLSGSTNEQYF
.	TRBJ2-1	TRBV20-1	TRBD2	TGCTGTGCTAATGGATTAGCGGGAGGATTATTTTACAATGAGCAGTTCTTC	CCANGLAGGLFYNEQFF
few	TRBJ2-2	TRBV5-1	TRBD1	TGCGCCAGCAGCTTGGATCAGGGGGCCGGCGGGGAGCTGTTTTTT	CASSLDQGAGGELFF
.	TRBJ1-3	TRBV2	.	TGTGCCAGCAGTGAAGAGGGCAGGGGAAACACCATATATTTT	CASSEEGRGNTIYF
.	TRBJ2-5	TRBV24-1	TRBD1	TGTGCCACCATGGGCAGGGGGAGAGAGACCCAGTACTTC	CATMGRGRETQYF
.	TRBJ2-7	TRBV3-1	.	TGTGCCAGCAGCCAAGATATACAGGGCGGCGAGCAGTACTTC	CASSQDIQGGEQYF
.	TRBJ1-6	TRBV12-3/TRBV12-4	.	TGTGCCAGCAGTTTCTACGTTAATTCACCCCTCCACTTT	CASSFYVNSPLHF
few	TRBJ2-7	TRBV28	TRBD2	TGTGCCAGCAGCAACCCCGGACTAGCGGATTTCTCCTACGAGCAGTACTTC	CASSNPGLADFSYEQYF
.	TRBJ2-7	TRBV5-1	.	TGCGCCAGCAGCTTGGGCAACCGGGAAAACGAGCAGTACTTC	CASSLGNRENEQYF
many	TRBJ1-1	TRBV6-1	.	TGTGCCAGCACGCAGGACGGGTTGAACACTGAAGCTTTCTTT	CASTQDGLNTEAFF
few	TRBJ2-6	TRBV23-1	TRBD1	TGCGCCAGCAGTCAATCGGGACAGCCTGAGATCGGGGCCAACGTCCTGACTTTC	CASSQSGQPEIGANVLTF
few	TRBJ2-5	TRBV6-4	TRBD2	TGTGCCAGACACGAAACTAGCGGGGAAGAGACCCAGTACTTC	CARHETSGEETQYF
.	TRBJ2-5	TRBV12-3/TRBV12-4	.	TGTGCCAGCAGACCCCCAGTGGGAGAGACCCAGTACTTC	CASRPPVGETQYF
few	TRBJ1-5	TRBV12-3/TRBV12-4	.	TGTGCCAGCAGTTTGGCGCGGGGTAGCAATCAGCCCCAGCATTTT	CASSLARGSNQPQHF
.	TRBJ2-1	TRBV2	TRBD2	TGTGCCAGCAGAGAGCGGGGGGGCTCCTACAATGAGCAGTTCTTC	CASRERGGSYNEQFF
.	TRBJ1-2	TRBV4-2	TRBD1	TGTGCCAGCAGCCAACCTGGGACAGGGAGGACCGCTGGCTACACCTTC	CASSQPGTGRTAGYTF
few	TRBJ2-1	TRBV11-2	TRBD1	TGTGCCAGCAGCCTCTGGACAGGCCGAAGCTCCTACAATGAGCAGTTCTTC	CASSLWTGRSSYNEQFF
.	TRBJ2-2	TRBV4-1	.	TGCGCCAGCAGCCAAAGGGCAGGAGGGACGGGGGAGCTGTTTTTT	CASSQRAGGTGELFF
.	TRBJ2-1	TRBV7-8	.	TGTGCCAGCAGCTTAGTGGACCCTCGATACAATGAGCAGTTCTTC	CASSLVDPRYNEQFF
.	TRBJ1-4	TRBV4-1	.	TGCGCCAGCAGCATGGGGCGGGTTGAAAAACTGTTTTTT	CASSMGRVEKLFF
.	TRBJ1-4	TRBV30	.	TGTGCCTGGACCACAGGGTTACATGAAAAACTGTTTTTT	CAWTTGLHEKLFF
.	TRBJ2-3	TRBV15	.	TGTGCCACCAGCAGAGATCATCTGGCAGTTAGAGGCACAGATACGCAGTATTTT	CATSRDHLAVRGTDTQYF
few	TRBJ2-3	TRBV11-2	TRBD2	TGTGCCAGCAGCTTAGGTGCGGGGGGGGATACGCAGTATTTT	CASSLGAGGDTQYF
.	TRBJ2-7	TRBV30	.	TGTGCCTGGAGTTTGACTCTCTACGAGCAGTACTTC	CAWSLTLYEQYF
few	TRBJ2-5	TRBV20-1	.	TGCAGTGCTAGAGGGGGGGACAGCCAAGAGACCCAGTACTTC	CSARGGDSQETQYF
.	TRBJ2-3	TRBV6-2/TRBV6-3	.	TGTGCCAGCAGTTACTCGGGCCCTAGCTCGCTCTCGCAGTATTTT	CASSYSGPSSLSQYF
many	TRBJ2-7	TRBV3-1	.	TGTGCCAGCAGCCAAGAGGCCTGGAGGGGGGAGCAGTACTTC	CASSQEAWRGEQYF
few	TRBJ2-7	TRBV6-2/TRBV6-3	.	TGTGCCAGCAGTCGTTTGAGGACCCGGAGCGAGCAGTACTTC	CASSRLRTRSEQYF
many	TRBJ2-7	TRBV6-1	TRBD2	TGTGCCAGCAGTGAGTTCCGGGGGGGCGAGCAGTACTTC	CASSEFRGGEQYF
.	TRBJ2-1	TRBV11-2	.	TGTGCCAGCAGCTTAGTGGGTGGTTCAGCGGGTCAATACAATGAGCAGTTCTTC	CASSLVGGSAGQYNEQFF
.	TRBJ2-1	TRBV5-5	.	TGTGCCAGCAGCTTGGAGGGACTCCCTACCAATGAGCAGTTCTTC	CASSLEGLPTNEQFF
few	TRBJ2-5	TRBV12-3/TRBV12-4	.	TGTGCCAGCACCGGCACAGGATTGGAGACCCAGTACTTC	CASTGTGLETQYF
.	TRBJ2-2	TRBV29-1	TRBD2	TGCAGCGCCGGACTAGCGGGAGGCCGGGTCACCGGGGAGCTGTTTTTT	CSAGLAGGRVTGELFF
.	TRBJ2-5	TRBV10-3	TRBD2	TGTGCCATCAGCGCCGGGACTAGCGGGAGTGGTGGGGAGACCCAGTACTTC	CAISAGTSGSGGETQYF